Listed below are T cell receptor beta chains from one sample, sequenced in a study of blood T cell repertoires in COVID-19. Clones were sequenced by immunoSEQ multiplex PCR, and TCRdb holds only the in-frame ones, with some missing. The sample has about 77,000 clones, more than 80% seen once; the top ten hold approximately 4.6%. The sequencing sample was made of peripheral blood. These receptors all come from a woman in her seventies with acute or convalescent COVID-19. The CDR3 runs from the conserved cysteine through the conserved F or W. Fields, in order: V gene, J gene, D gene, CDR3 protein. The D gene is left open where the match is weak.

TRBV29-1,TRBJ1-2,TRBD1,CSVVQTGQGDGYTF
TRBV7-9,TRBJ2-6,NA,CASSTPRGSGANVLTF
TRBV5-1,TRBJ1-5,NA,CASSRDSGGGQPQHF
TRBV4-1,TRBJ1-2,TRBD1,CASSPGQGYGYTF
TRBV5-4,TRBJ1-2,NA,CASSRGQPLNHGYTF
TRBV5-1,TRBJ1-6,NA,CASSLGDSPNSPLHF
TRBV6-5,TRBJ2-7,NA,CASSYRTAQTYEQYF
TRBV6-5,TRBJ1-1,TRBD1,CASSYGIQGRAFF
TRBV7-2,TRBJ2-3,TRBD2,CASSLTSGVADTQYF
TRBV4-1,TRBJ1-6,NA,CASSQSTLGGSYNSPLHF
TRBV14,TRBJ1-1,NA,CASSPGSRAFF
TRBV15,TRBJ1-5,NA,CATSRPPDFGGNQPQHF
TRBV14,TRBJ2-2,NA,CASSPPKVDTGELFF
TRBV15,TRBJ2-2,TRBD1,CATSSRTTGGRELFF
TRBV6-6,TRBJ2-5,NA,CAARQGSGLQETQYF
TRBV2,TRBJ2-1,TRBD2,CASSERGGLNEQFF
TRBV3-1/TRBV3-2,TRBJ2-7,NA,CASSQSGTPYEQYF
TRBV6-2/TRBV6-3,TRBJ1-2,NA,CASSYGGSTACTF
TRBV27,TRBJ2-7,TRBD2,CASGRTSLTEQYF
TRBV3-1/TRBV3-2,TRBJ1-6,NA,CASRGAQSSYNSPLHF
TRBV2,TRBJ2-5,TRBD2,CASRWTSGGAGETQYF
TRBV19,TRBJ1-1,NA,CASSIAGGTEAFF
TRBV5-1,TRBJ2-2,TRBD2,CASSFSGGAAGELFF
TRBV11-2,TRBJ1-3,NA,CASSPLYSGNTIYF
TRBV24-1,TRBJ2-5,TRBD1,CATSDKTGPQETQYF
TRBV5-4,TRBJ2-7,TRBD1,CASSSGGQGREQYF
TRBV2,TRBJ1-2,NA,CASSVVVYGYTF
TRBV19,TRBJ1-4,TRBD1,CASKGQEIEKLFF
TRBV12-3/TRBV12-4,TRBJ1-1,TRBD1,CASSLRQGAEAFF
TRBV6-2/TRBV6-3,TRBJ1-2,NA,CASSPEEGIGYTF
TRBV15,TRBJ1-1,NA,CATSRITRTDGGNTEAFF
TRBV4-2,TRBJ2-5,TRBD1,CASSQVVGTAQETQYF
TRBV10-3,TRBJ2-7,TRBD1,CAISDRTGVYEQYF
TRBV5-4,TRBJ2-5,TRBD2,CASSLSGGARLETQYF
TRBV7-2,TRBJ2-5,TRBD2,CASSAGGLRETQYF
TRBV19,TRBJ1-5,NA,CASRGTDQPQHF
TRBV6-5,TRBJ2-1,NA,CASSYGGGNEQFF
TRBV7-2,TRBJ1-6,NA,CASSLVAGHNNSPLHF
TRBV11-2,TRBJ1-3,NA,CASSFSPIAGNTIYF
TRBV24-1,TRBJ2-2,TRBD2,CATSDLVAGGTGELFF
TRBV5-4,TRBJ1-2,NA,CASSPGQSPNYGYTF
TRBV6-6,TRBJ2-1,NA,CASSYQLMTYNEQFF
TRBV19,TRBJ1-1,TRBD1,CASSSNGQANTEAFF
TRBV13,TRBJ1-4,NA,CASSLQQGTNEKLFF
TRBV5-4,TRBJ1-4,NA,CASSLVVSGNEKLFF
TRBV7-3,TRBJ2-2,TRBD1,CASSLGQGAIGELFF
TRBV29-1,TRBJ2-7,NA,CSVEGRGATYEQYF
TRBV29-1,TRBJ2-1,NA,CSVPEGEQFF
TRBV7-5,TRBJ1-5,NA,CVRSSRREGNQPQHF
TRBV3-1/TRBV3-2,TRBJ2-2,NA,CASSQERTENTGELFF
TRBV19,TRBJ2-7,NA,CASSAGEINEQYF
TRBV5-1,TRBJ1-6,NA,CASSRGQSSYNSPLHF
TRBV5-1,TRBJ2-1,TRBD1,CASSLFGTGSNEQFF
TRBV29-1,TRBJ2-7,TRBD1,CSVEGGQESYEQYF
TRBV5-5,TRBJ2-7,TRBD2,CASSLLSSGGYEQYF